The 26 T cell receptor beta chains in this list originate from one sample, sequenced in a study of cytomegalovirus exposure and HLA in healthy donors (dated by TCRdb to 2016 to 2017). The library came from the immunoSEQ multiplex PCR assay. The multiplex PCR relied on a mix of 60 forward primers for TCR Vbeta segments and 13 reverse primers for TCR Jbeta segments. The immuneACCESS repertoire file appears here via TCRdb, limited to in-frame rearrangements. These files lack a portion of the clones; in checked studies, under half of the deficit traces to unresolved V genes, and the cause of the others is not known. For this sample the table gives about 170,000 clones, of which approximately 80% were detected only once. Jointly, the top ten make up almost 7% of the sample. Sequenced sample: PBMCs. The receptors shown here come from a man aged 30-40 years in good health and CMV-seropositive.

The rearrangement links TRBV4-1 to TRBJ2-2; weak D call: TRBD1 (6 bases). CDR3 length equals 14 residues. Germline CDR1 and CDR2: MGHRA and YSYEKL. V lost 1 base to trimming and J lost 5 bases, with 8 bases between them. The CDR3 loop is CASSQGQGTGELFF. CDR3 bases: TGCGCCAGCAGCCAAGGTCAGGGGACCGGGGAGCTGTTTTTT.

The chain carries TRBV10-3 and TRBJ2-2, with TRBD2 matching 9 bases. The CDR3 is 16 amino acids. Germline V gene lookup returns CDR1 ENHRY and CDR2 SYGVKD. With 4 bases clipped from V and 1 base from J, the junction kept 4 bases outside the gene matches. The CDR3 loop is CAISGSGSLNTGELFF. CDR3 nucleotide sequence: TGTGCCATCAGTGGTAGCGGGAGCTTGAACACCGGGGAGCTGTTTTTT.

This clone was counted once. The chain joins TRBV4-1 to TRBJ2-7; D gene ambiguous. There are 16 residues in the CDR3. Trimming removed 0 bases from V and 3 bases from J, with 15 bases in between. Germline values: CDR1 MGHRA, CDR2 YSYEKL. The CDR3 region has the DNA TGCGCCAGCAGCCAAGATGGGCATCGACCGAACTACGAGCAGTACTTC. This gives the protein CASSQDGHRPNYEQYF.

The rearrangement uses TRBV27 and TRBJ1-4; the match to TRBD1 covers 10 bases. Per the germline V gene, CDR1 is MNHEY and CDR2 is SMNVEV (reference sequence). The CDR3 covers 18 residues. Trimming cost V 7 bases and J 0 bases; bases outside gene matches: 11. CDR3: CASKSRDRGYTTNEKLFF. The CDR3 nucleotides are TGTGCCAGCAAATCCCGGGACAGGGGATACACAACTAATGAAAAACTGTTTTTT.

V and J are TRBV9 and TRBJ2-1, with TRBD2 as a possible D gene (6 bases). Germline CDR1 SGDLS, CDR2 YYNGEE. The CDR3 extends over 14 amino acids. Trimming cost V 2 bases and J 7 bases, with 13 bases left between them. The CDR3 DNA follows: TGTGCCAGCAGCGTGGGGGGAGAGGGGAATGAGCAGTTCTTC. As protein: CASSVGGEGNEQFF.

This chain joins TRBV7-9 and TRBJ2-3; tentative D call: TRBD1 (6 bases). Per germline, CDR1 SEHNR and CDR2 FQNEAQ (reference sequence). With 5 bases removed from V and 4 bases from J, the gap between germline ends came to 19 bases. This CDR3 is built from 16 residues. The CDR3 is CASSPHIGGAADTQYF. The CDR3 bases are TGTGCCAGCAGCCCACATATAGGGGGAGCGGCAGATACGCAGTATTTT.

This clone was seen just once. This sequence joins TRBV4-2 and TRBJ1-2; 7 nucleotides line up with TRBD1. The CDR3 is 17 amino acids. J was trimmed by 4 bases and V by 0 bases; bases with no gene match: 11. Germline CDR1 is LGHNA and CDR2 is YNFKEQ. CDR3 nucleotide sequence: TGTGCCAGCAGCCAAGATCAGGAGGACAGGCGCCTCTATGGCTACACCTTC. Protein product: CASSQDQEDRRLYGYTF.

The chain uses TRBV29-1 and TRBJ2-2; a possible D gene is TRBD1 (5 bases). In germline, CDR1 is SQVTM, CDR2 ANQGSEA. Trimming cost V 7 bases and J 5 bases, with 17 bases left between them. The CDR3 is 14 residues long. The CDR3 sequence: CSAIPRARTGELFF. CDR3 DNA: TGCAGCGCCATCCCCAGGGCGAGGACCGGGGAGCTGTTTTTT.

V and J are TRBV5-5 and TRBJ1-1; 7 bases fit TRBD1. Germline V gene data show CDR1 as SGHKS and CDR2 as YYEKEE (reference sequence). Trimming took 0 bases from V and 5 from J; bases not matched to a gene: 1. The CDR3 has 13 residues. The CDR3 spells CASSLGTGTEAFF. Written as DNA, the CDR3 is TGTGCCAGCAGCTTGGGGACAGGAACTGAAGCTTTCTTT. Full variable domain (outside the CDR3, taken from reference TRBV5-5 and TRBJ1-1): DAGVTQSPTHLIKTRGQQVTLRCSPISGHKSVSWYQQVLGQGPQFIFQYYEKEERGRGNFPDRFSARQFPNYSSELNVNALLLGDSALYLCASSLGTGTEAFFGQGTRLTVV.

CDR3 bases: TGTGCCAGCAGCATCCACCCTAGCGGGGGAAACACCGGGGAGCTGTTTTTT. This encodes CASSIHPSGGNTGELFF. The J gene is TRBJ2-2, the V gene TRBV9; TRBD2 matches 10 bases. V shed 4 bases, J shed 2 bases, and the junction held 8 bases outside the gene matches. The CDR3 runs to 17 residues. The germline V gene encodes CDR1 SGDLS and CDR2 YYNGEE.

V is TRBV9 and J is TRBJ2-1; 8 bases are shared with TRBD2. Germline V gene lookup returns CDR1 SGDLS and CDR2 YYNGEE. The V and J ends lost 1 base and 5 bases, in that order; junction bases with no gene match: 5. The CDR3 is 15 residues long. Here the CDR3 DNA reads TGTGCCAGCAGCGTAAGTAGCGGGATGAACAATGAGCAGTTCTTC. It translates to CASSVSSGMNNEQFF.

V usage is TRBV18 and J usage is TRBJ2-3, with 7 bases aligning to TRBD1. Germline CDR1 reads KGHSH; CDR2 reads LQKENI. This CDR3 has 15 amino acids. V lost 1 base, J lost 3 bases, and 4 bases stayed unmatched. The CDR3 sequence is CASSPLTGATDTQYF. The DNA for the CDR3 is TGTGCCAGCTCACCACTTACAGGGGCGACAGATACGCAGTATTTT.

The V gene is TRBV29-1, the J gene TRBJ2-2, with 11 bases that match TRBD2. Germline CDR1 reads SQVTM; CDR2 reads ANQGSEA. The CDR3 covers 16 residues. The ends lost 4 bases at V and 4 bases at J; junction bases unmatched: 8. CDR3 sequence reads: CSVASGRFVGTGELFF. As DNA, the CDR3 is TGCAGCGTTGCTAGCGGGAGGTTTGTGGGCACCGGGGAGCTGTTTTTT.

The chain carries TRBV28 and TRBJ2-1, with D unresolved. Deletions cut 3 bases from V and 0 bases from J, with 9 bases between. The CDR3 is made up of 15 amino acids. Germline V CDR1 and CDR2: MDHEN, SYDVKM. In DNA, the CDR3 is TGTGCCAGCAGTTTTGTTCCTAGCTCCTACAATGAGCAGTTCTTC. It specifies CASSFVPSSYNEQFF.

V and J are TRBV4-1 and TRBJ2-3; 13 bases align to TRBD2. CDR1 is MGHRA, CDR2 YSYEKL, per germline. The CDR3 runs 18 residues. V dropped 4 bases and J dropped 0; count of bases not matched to a gene: 7. The CDR3 sequence is CASSRGLAGVASTDTQYF. CDR3 nucleotides: TGCGCCAGCAGCCGAGGACTAGCGGGGGTAGCTAGCACAGATACGCAGTATTTT.

The V gene is TRBV2, the J gene TRBJ2-7, with 7 bases matching TRBD2. Germline CDR1 is SNHLY and CDR2 is FYNNEI. The CDR3 totals 14 residues. V lost 6 bases and J lost 4; bases outside the gene matches: 9. DNA of the CDR3: TGTGCCAGCAGAGACGGCGGGAGTCAATACGAGCAGTACTTC. This encodes CASRDGGSQYEQYF. Looking up the rest from reference TRBV2 and TRBJ2-7 gives the full variable domain: EPEVTQTPSHQVTQMGQEVILRCVPISNHLYFYWYRQILGQKVEFLVSFYNNEISEKSEIFDDQFSVERPDGSNFTLKIRSTKLEDSAMYFCASRDGGSQYEQYFGPGTRLTVT.

The chain carries TRBV6-6 and TRBJ2-7; 11 nucleotides line up with TRBD1. The CDR3 contains 15 residues. Germline V lookup: CDR1 MNHNY, CDR2 SVGAGI (reference sequence). The V segment lost 6 bases and the J segment 7 bases; nucleotides outside the gene matches: 11. CDR3 sequence (DNA): TGTGCCAGCAGCCGCCGGGACAGGGGGTCTGGTGAGCAGTACTTC. It translates to CASSRRDRGSGEQYF.

The J gene is TRBJ2-2, the V gene TRBV5-4; maybe TRBD2 (6 bases). The germline V and J ends were trimmed by 0 bases and 0 bases, with 12 bases remaining between them. Germline CDR1 SGHNT, CDR2 YYREEE (reference sequence). This CDR3 spans 17 amino acids. This chain's CDR3 is CASSLARRGANTGELFF. DNA for the CDR3: TGTGCCAGCAGCTTGGCGCGGCGGGGTGCGAACACCGGGGAGCTGTTTTTT.

The V and J genes are TRBV27 and TRBJ1-6; D may be TRBD1 (6 bases). The CDR3 is made up of 16 amino acids. CDR1 and CDR2 from the germline V gene are MNHEY and SMNVEV (reference sequence). The V end was cut by 7 bases, the J end by 1 base, with 14 bases between. CDR3 sequence reads: CASKSARGSYNSPLHF. The CDR3 nucleotides read TGTGCCAGCAAATCAGCCAGGGGATCCTATAATTCACCCCTCCACTTT.

V usage is TRBV4-2 and J usage is TRBJ1-3; D remains ambiguous. Germline values: CDR1 LGHNA, CDR2 YNFKEQ. V lost 1 base and J 4 bases, leaving 17 bases between the germline ends. The CDR3 runs to 17 residues. For the CDR3, the DNA is TGTGCCAGCAGCCAAGTAGGACGGGGTAACGAGGGAAACACCATATATTTT. Translation: CASSQVGRGNEGNTIYF.

The chain uses TRBV6-1 and TRBJ1-1; D uncertain. Trimming removed 3 bases from V and 4 bases from J, with 3 bases in between. The CDR3 consists of 11 residues. The germline V gene encodes CDR1 MNHNS and CDR2 SASEGT. DNA for the CDR3: TGTGCCAGCAGTGATATCACTGAAGCTTTCTTT. Translated: CASSDITEAFF.

The chain combines TRBV19 with TRBJ1-3, with no clear D. Per the germline V gene, CDR1 is LNHDA and CDR2 is SQIVND (reference sequence). The CDR3 consists of 15 residues. V was clipped by 5 bases and J by 0 bases, with 11 bases between them. CDR3 coding DNA: TGTGCCAGTAGTTCCGAGTTCATCTCTGGAAACACCATATATTTT. It encodes CASSSEFISGNTIYF.

The rearrangement joins TRBV4-2 to TRBJ2-5; 8 bases are a match to TRBD2. CDR1 and CDR2 (germline): LGHNA, YNFKEQ. Trimming removed 0 bases from V and 1 base from J; junction bases left unmatched: 25. The CDR3 length is 23 residues. CDR3 sequence (DNA): TGTGCCAGCAGCCAAGACCCGCCGCGGGGAAGCCTAGCGGGCCCGGATCTCCAAGAGACCCAGTACTTC. As protein: CASSQDPPRGSLAGPDLQETQYF.

The gene calls are TRBV29-1 and TRBJ2-5; 11 bases match TRBD2. The length of the CDR3 is 16 residues. Germline CDR1 reads SQVTM; CDR2 reads ANQGSEA. J lost 4 bases, V lost 4 bases, and 11 bases had no gene match. In DNA, the CDR3 is TGCAGCGTTGCCCCTTTAGCGGGAGGGCCGGGAGAGACCCAGTACTTC. Translation: CSVAPLAGGPGETQYF.

The chain joins TRBV19 to TRBJ1-5, with D possibly TRBD1 on 5 matching bases. V was cut by 10 bases and J by 1 base, with 14 bases left in between. Looked up from germline, CDR1 is LNHDA and CDR2 is SQIVND (reference sequence). The CDR3 sequence is 14 residues long. CDR3 DNA sequence: TGTGCCACCCTCCCGGGGGAGAGCAATCAGCCCCAGCATTTT. This sequence encodes CATLPGESNQPQHF. Together with reference TRBV19 and TRBJ1-5, the CDR3 gives the full variable domain: DGGITQSPKYLFRKEGQNVTLSCEQNLNHDAMYWYRQDPGQGLRLIYYSQIVNDFQKGDIAEGYSVSREKKESFPLTVTSAQKNPTAFYLCATLPGESNQPQHFGDGTRLSIL.

The V gene is TRBV9, the J gene TRBJ2-3; D uncertain. The CDR3 runs to 15 residues. Germline V gene lookup returns CDR1 SGDLS and CDR2 YYNGEE. Trimming stripped 2 bases from V and 0 bases from J, with 10 bases between. This CDR3 reads CASSVYGGSTDTQYF. The CDR3 nucleotides read TGTGCCAGCAGCGTCTACGGCGGTAGCACAGATACGCAGTATTTT. Full variable domain (rest looked up from reference TRBV9 and TRBJ2-3): DSGVTQTPKHLITATGQRVTLRCSPRSGDLSVYWYQQSLDQGLQFLIQYYNGEERAKGNILERFSAQQFPDLHSELNLSSLELGDSALYFCASSVYGGSTDTQYFGPGTRLTVL.